This TCR beta chain derives from a study of T-cell memory formation after mild COVID-19. The study, taken as a whole, reports: Shrinking CD4+ clones resided mostly in CM and EM, and CD8+ ones in EMRA.

This clonotype was detected only a few times. Its antigen is as yet unknown. TCRdb re-called the 5' RACE reads through MiXCR, storing one row per CDR3 protein. The table lists under 550,000 distinct CDR3 sequences, about 18% of them singletons. V lost 5 bases and J lost 8, with 9 bases in between. The CDR3 has 12 residues. CDR1 and CDR2 (germline): LNHDA, SQIVND (reference sequence). This clonotype was obtained from an adult woman who had mild COVID-19 (a few samples of this study predate the infection). Cell type and time point are not known. Input material: PBMCs or a T cell subset sorted from them (not recorded which). The rearrangement uses TRBV19 and TRBJ1-4, with a weak D call TRBD1 (5 bases). This CDR3 is CASSLKGEKLFF. The DNA of the CDR3 is TGTGCCAGTAGTCTAAAGGGGGAAAAACTGTTTTTT.